This T cell receptor (beta chain) appears in the sequencing data of a study of control samples from healthy donors and cancer patients. The CDR3 has 12 residues. Trimming removed 7 bases at V and 4 bases at J, with 14 bases between. The germline V gene has CDR1 SQVTM and CDR2 ANQGSEA. The assay was immunoSEQ multiplex PCR, and TCRdb's table has in-frame clones only and misses some. The sample contains under 80,000 clones, 93% of which appear only once. The chain carries TRBV29-1 and TRBJ2-7, with D possibly TRBD1 on 5 matching bases. Sequenced input: PBMCs. This TCR derives from a woman between 40 and 50 years old with lung cancer. This CDR3 is CSAKGLKYEQYF. Written as DNA, the CDR3 is TGCAGCGCGAAGGGGCTCAAATACGAGCAGTACTTC.